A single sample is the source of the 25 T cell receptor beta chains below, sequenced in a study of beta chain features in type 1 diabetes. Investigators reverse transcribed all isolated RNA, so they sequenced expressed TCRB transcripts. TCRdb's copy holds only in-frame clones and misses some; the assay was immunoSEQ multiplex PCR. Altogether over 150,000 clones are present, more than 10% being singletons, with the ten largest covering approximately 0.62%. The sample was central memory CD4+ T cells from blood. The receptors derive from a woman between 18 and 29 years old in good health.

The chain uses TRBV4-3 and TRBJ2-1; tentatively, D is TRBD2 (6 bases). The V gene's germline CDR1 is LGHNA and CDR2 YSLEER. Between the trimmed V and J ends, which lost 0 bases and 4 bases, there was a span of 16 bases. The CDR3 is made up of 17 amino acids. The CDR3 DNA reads TGCGCCAGCAGCCAAGATCTTCGGCTAGCGAGTTACAATGAGCAGTTCTTC. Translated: CASSQDLRLASYNEQFF.

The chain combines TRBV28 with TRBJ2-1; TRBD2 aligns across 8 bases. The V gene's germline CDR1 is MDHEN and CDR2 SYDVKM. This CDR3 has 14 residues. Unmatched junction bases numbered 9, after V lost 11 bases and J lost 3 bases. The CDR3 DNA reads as TGTGCCGTACCTATTAGCGGGAACTACAATGAGCAGTTCTTC. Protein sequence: CAVPISGNYNEQFF.

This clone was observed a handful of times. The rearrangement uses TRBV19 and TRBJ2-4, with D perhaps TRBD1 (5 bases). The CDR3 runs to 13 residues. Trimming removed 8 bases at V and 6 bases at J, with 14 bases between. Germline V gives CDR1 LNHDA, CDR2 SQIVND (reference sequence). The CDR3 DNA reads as TGTGCCAGTCGCCTCCGGACACGAAACATTCAGTACTTC. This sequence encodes CASRLRTRNIQYF.

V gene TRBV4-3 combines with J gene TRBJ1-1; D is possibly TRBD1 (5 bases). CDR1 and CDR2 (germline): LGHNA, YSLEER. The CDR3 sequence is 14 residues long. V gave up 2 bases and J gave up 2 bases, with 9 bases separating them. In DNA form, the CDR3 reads TGCGCCAGCAGCCAACTGACAGTTAACACTGAAGCTTTCTTT. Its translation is CASSQLTVNTEAFF.

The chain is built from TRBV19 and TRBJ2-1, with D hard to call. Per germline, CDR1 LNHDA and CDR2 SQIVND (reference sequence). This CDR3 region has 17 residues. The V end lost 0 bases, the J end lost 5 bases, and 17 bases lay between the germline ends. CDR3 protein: CASSIDLRDLINNEQFF. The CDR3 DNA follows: TGTGCCAGTAGTATAGATCTGAGAGATTTGATCAACAATGAGCAGTTCTTC.

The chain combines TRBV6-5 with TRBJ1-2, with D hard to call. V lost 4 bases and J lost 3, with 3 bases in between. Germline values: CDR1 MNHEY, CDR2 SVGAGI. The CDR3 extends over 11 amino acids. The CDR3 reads CASSSYYGYTF. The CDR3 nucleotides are TGTGCCAGCAGTTCCTACTATGGCTACACCTTC.

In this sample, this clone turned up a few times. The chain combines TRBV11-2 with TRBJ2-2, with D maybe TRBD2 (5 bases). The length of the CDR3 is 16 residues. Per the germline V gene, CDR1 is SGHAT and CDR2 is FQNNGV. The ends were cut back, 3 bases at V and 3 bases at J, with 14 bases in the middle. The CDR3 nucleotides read TGTGCCAGCAGCTTTGAAATACTAGAATACACCGGGGAGCTGTTTTTT. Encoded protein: CASSFEILEYTGELFF.

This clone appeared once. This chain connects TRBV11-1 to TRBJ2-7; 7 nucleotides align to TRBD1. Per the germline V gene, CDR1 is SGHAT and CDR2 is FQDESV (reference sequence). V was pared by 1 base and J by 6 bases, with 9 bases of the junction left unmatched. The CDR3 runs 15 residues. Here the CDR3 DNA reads TGTGCCAGCAGCTTAGTGACAGGGTTCCCTACCGAGCAGTACTTC. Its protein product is CASSLVTGFPTEQYF.

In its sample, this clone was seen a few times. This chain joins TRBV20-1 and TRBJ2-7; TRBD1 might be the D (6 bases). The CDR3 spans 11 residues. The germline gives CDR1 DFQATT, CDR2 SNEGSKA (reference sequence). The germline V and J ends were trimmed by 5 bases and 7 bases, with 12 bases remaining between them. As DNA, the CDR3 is TGCAGTGCTGGACAGAGTCGGGAGCAGTACTTC. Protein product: CSAGQSREQYF.

The CDR3 spells CASSSLFLGYTF. The CDR3, as DNA: TGTGCCAGCAGCTCTCTCTTTTTGGGCTACACCTTC. The gene calls are TRBV13 and TRBJ1-2; unclear D gene. V lost 4 bases and J 8 bases, leaving 11 bases between the germline ends. Germline V CDR1 and CDR2: PRHDT, FYEKMQ (reference sequence). The CDR3 is 12 residues long.

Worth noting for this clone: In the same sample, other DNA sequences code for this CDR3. The CDR3 loop reads CSVEDQGGGYTF. The CDR3 DNA reads as TGCAGCGTTGAAGATCAGGGAGGAGGTTACACCTTC. This chain uses TRBV29-1 with TRBJ1-2; D is possibly TRBD1 (5 bases). Looked up from germline, CDR1 is SQVTM and CDR2 is ANQGSEA. V was shortened by 0 bases and J by 11 bases, with 13 bases between the two germline ends. The CDR3 extends over 12 amino acids.

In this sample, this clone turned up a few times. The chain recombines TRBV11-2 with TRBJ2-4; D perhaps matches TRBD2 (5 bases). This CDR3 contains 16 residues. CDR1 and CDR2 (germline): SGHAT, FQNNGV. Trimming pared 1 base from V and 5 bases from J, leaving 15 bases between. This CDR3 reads CASSLVHRGWENIQYF. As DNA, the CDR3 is TGTGCCAGCAGCTTAGTCCACAGAGGGTGGGAAAACATTCAGTACTTC.

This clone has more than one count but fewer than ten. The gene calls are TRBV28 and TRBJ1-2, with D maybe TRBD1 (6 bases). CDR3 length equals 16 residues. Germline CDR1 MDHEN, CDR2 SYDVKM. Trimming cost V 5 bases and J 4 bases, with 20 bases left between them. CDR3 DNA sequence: TGTGCCAGCAGTACCCAGGGGAGGGGCGCTAGCTATGGCTACACCTTC. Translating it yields CASSTQGRGASYGYTF.

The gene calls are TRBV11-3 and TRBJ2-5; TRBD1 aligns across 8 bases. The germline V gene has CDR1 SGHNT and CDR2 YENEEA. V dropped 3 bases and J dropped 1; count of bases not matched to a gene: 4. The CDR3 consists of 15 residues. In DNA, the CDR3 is TGTGCCAGCAGCTTCGGACAGGGTACCCAAGAGACCCAGTACTTC. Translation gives CASSFGQGTQETQYF.

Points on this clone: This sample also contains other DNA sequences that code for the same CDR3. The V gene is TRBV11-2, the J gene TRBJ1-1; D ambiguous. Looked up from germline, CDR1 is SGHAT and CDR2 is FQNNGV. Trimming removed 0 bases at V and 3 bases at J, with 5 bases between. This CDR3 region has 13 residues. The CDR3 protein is CASSLEAYTEAFF. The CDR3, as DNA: TGTGCCAGCAGCTTAGAAGCCTACACTGAAGCTTTCTTT.

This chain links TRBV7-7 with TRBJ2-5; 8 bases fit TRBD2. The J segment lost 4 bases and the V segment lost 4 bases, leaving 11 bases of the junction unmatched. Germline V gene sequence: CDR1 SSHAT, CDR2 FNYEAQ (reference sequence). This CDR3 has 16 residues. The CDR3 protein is CASSSLGAGGGETQYF. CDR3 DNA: TGTGCCAGCAGCTCCTTAGGGGCGGGAGGTGGAGAGACCCAGTACTTC.

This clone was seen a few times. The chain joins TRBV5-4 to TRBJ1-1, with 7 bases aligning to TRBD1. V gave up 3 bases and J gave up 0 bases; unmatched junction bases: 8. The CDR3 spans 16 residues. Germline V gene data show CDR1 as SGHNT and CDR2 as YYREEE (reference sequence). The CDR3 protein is CASSWGNRGVNTEAFF. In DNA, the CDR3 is TGTGCCAGCAGCTGGGGAAACAGGGGAGTGAACACTGAAGCTTTCTTT.

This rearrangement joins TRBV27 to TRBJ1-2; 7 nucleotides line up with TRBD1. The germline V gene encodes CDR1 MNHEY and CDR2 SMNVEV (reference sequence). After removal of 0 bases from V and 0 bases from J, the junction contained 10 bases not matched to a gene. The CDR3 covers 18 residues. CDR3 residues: CASSLSYARGSSNYGYTF. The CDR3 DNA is TGTGCCAGCAGTTTATCATATGCCAGGGGGAGTTCTAACTATGGCTACACCTTC.

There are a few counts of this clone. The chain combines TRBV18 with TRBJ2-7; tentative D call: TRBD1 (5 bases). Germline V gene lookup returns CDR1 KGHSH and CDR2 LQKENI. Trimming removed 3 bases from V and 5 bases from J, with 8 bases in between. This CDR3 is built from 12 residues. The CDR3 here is CASSPVGDEQYF. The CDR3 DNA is TGTGCCAGCTCACCGGTAGGGGACGAGCAGTACTTC.

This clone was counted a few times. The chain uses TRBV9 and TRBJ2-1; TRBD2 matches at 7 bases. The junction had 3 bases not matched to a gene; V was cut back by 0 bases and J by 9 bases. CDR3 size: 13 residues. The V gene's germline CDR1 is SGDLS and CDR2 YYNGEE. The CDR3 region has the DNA TGTGCCAGCAGCGTAGGGACTAGTCGTGAGCAGTTCTTC. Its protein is CASSVGTSREQFF. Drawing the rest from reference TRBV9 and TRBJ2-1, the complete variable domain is DSGVTQTPKHLITATGQRVTLRCSPRSGDLSVYWYQQSLDQGLQFLIQYYNGEERAKGNILERFSAQQFPDLHSELNLSSLELGDSALYFCASSVGTSREQFFGPGTRLTVL.

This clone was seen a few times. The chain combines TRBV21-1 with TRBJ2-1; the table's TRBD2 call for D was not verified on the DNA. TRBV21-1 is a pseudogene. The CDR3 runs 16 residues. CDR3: CASSIETSASYNEQFF. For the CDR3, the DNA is TGTGCCAGCAGCATCGAGACTAGCGCCTCCTACAATGAGCAGTTCTTC.

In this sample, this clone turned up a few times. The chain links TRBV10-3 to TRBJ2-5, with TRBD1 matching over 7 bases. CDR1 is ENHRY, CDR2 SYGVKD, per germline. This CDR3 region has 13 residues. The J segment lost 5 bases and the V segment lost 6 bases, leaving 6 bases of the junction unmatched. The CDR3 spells CAIRGTEGETQYF. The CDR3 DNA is TGTGCCATCAGGGGGACAGAAGGGGAGACCCAGTACTTC.

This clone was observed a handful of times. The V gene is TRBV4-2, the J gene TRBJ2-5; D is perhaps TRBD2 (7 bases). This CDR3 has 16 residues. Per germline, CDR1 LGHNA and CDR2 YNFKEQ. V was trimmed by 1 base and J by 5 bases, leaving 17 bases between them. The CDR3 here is CASSQVLAEGGETQYF. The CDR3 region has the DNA TGTGCCAGCAGCCAAGTCCTAGCGGAGGGGGGGGAGACCCAGTACTTC.

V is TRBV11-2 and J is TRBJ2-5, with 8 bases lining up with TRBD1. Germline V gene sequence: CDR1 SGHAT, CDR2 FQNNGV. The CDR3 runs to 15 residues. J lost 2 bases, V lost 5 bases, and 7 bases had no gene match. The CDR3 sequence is CASSRRDRSQETQYF. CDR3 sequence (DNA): TGTGCCAGCAGCCGGAGGGACAGGTCGCAAGAGACCCAGTACTTC.

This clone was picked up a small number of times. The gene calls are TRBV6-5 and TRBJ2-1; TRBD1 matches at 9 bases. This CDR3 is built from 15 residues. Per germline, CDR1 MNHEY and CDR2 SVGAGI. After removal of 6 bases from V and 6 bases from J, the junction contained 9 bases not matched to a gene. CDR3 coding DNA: TGTGCCAGCAGCCGGGGACAGGGAAATAGCAATGAGCAGTTCTTC. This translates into CASSRGQGNSNEQFF.